This T cell receptor (beta chain) was found in a study of T cells in Graves' hyperthyroidism and ophthalmopathy. Germline CDR1 and CDR2: MDHEN and SYDVKM. The V end was cut by 6 bases, the J end by 5 bases, with 11 bases between. The CDR3 contains 12 residues. Template material for amplifying TCR beta CDR3 regions consisted of RNA transcripts. The HTBI primer set served for first-round RT-PCR of the TCR CDR3. TCRdb ran MiXCR on the multiplex PCR reads and lists one entry per CDR3 protein. The table shows roughly 250,000 distinct CDR3 sequences, with approximately 15% occurring only once. This clonotype appeared many times.

The sample was blood. This receptor was taken from a woman in her thirties or forties with Graves' hyperthyroidism that later progressed to Graves' ophthalmopathy. V is TRBV28 and J is TRBJ2-7; TRBD1 might be the D (6 bases). The CDR3 protein is CASSQGPHEQYF. The CDR3 DNA follows: TGTGCCAGCAGCCAGGGGCCCCACGAGCAGTACTTC.